The source of this TCR beta chain is a study of beta chain features in type 1 diabetes. This clone showed up just a few times. Germline V lookup: CDR1 GTSNPN, CDR2 SVGIG (reference sequence). V was cut by 3 bases and J by 4 bases, with 9 bases left in between. This CDR3 spans 13 amino acids. As every portion of the isolated RNA was reverse transcribed, the sequencing read expressed TCRB transcripts. The table came from immunoSEQ multiplex PCR; TCRdb's copy has only in-frame clones and leaves some out. The repertoire has around 300,000 clones, approximately 8.1% of them found once; the top ten carry roughly 1%.

The V and J genes are TRBV30 and TRBJ2-2; D might be TRBD1 (5 bases). The source material was central memory CD4+ T cells from blood. This receptor was taken from a young woman in good health. The CDR3 bases are TGTGCCTGGAGATTAGGGGCCACCGGGGAGCTGTTTTTT. Translated: CAWRLGATGELFF.